These T cell receptor beta chains were read from a single sample in a study of read filtering for tumor transcriptome and immune sequencing. TCRdb called the reads again in MiXCR, with one record for every CDR3 protein. The sample has roughly 61,000 distinct CDR3 sequences, roughly 12% seen once. Sequencing was performed on a population of CD138-negative cells sorted from bone marrow. The receptors originated from a donor at least 40 years old with multiple myeloma. Both conserved end residues are part of each CDR3. The order of the fields is V gene, J gene, D gene, clone size, CDR3 protein, CDR3 DNA. A D gene is named only where the DNA matches it firmly. Size is stated for part of the rows, as once, few or many counts, or as a class when the clone is expanded.

v_gene: TRBV20-1
j_gene: TRBJ2-2
d_gene: NA
abundance: many
CDR3aa: CSARDLVRPSVTGELFF
CDR3nt: TGCAGTGCTAGAGATCTGGTCAGGCCCTCTGTCACCGGGGAGCTGTTTTTT

v_gene: TRBV3-1
j_gene: TRBJ2-2
d_gene: TRBD2
abundance: medium-sized
CDR3aa: CASSQVSGGALGTGELFF
CDR3nt: TGTGCCAGCAGCCAAGTAAGCGGGGGGGCGCTTGGCACCGGGGAGCTGTTTTTT

v_gene: TRBV2
j_gene: TRBJ1-5
d_gene: TRBD1
abundance: NA
CDR3aa: CASSDGRGGARQPQHF
CDR3nt: TGTGCCAGCAGTGATGGTAGAGGGGGCGCACGGCAGCCCCAGCATTTT

v_gene: TRBV20-1
j_gene: TRBJ2-2
d_gene: NA
abundance: many
CDR3aa: CSARDRGYGELFF
CDR3nt: TGCAGTGCTAGAGATCGAGGGTACGGGGAGCTGTTTTTT

v_gene: TRBV5-4
j_gene: TRBJ1-2
d_gene: TRBD1
abundance: many
CDR3aa: CASSLGGGDYGYTF
CDR3nt: TGTGCCAGCAGCTTGGGAGGGGGCGACTATGGCTACACCTTC

v_gene: TRBV4-1
j_gene: TRBJ2-3
d_gene: NA
abundance: many
CDR3aa: CAGSQGLQRRRTDTQYF
CDR3nt: TGCGCCGGCAGCCAAGGTCTTCAGCGGCGACGCACAGATACGCAGTATTTT

v_gene: TRBV28
j_gene: TRBJ2-7
d_gene: TRBD1
abundance: many
CDR3aa: CASKGAAGQDFYEQYF
CDR3nt: TGTGCCAGCAAGGGTGCCGCGGGACAGGACTTCTACGAGCAGTACTTC

v_gene: TRBV20-1
j_gene: TRBJ1-1
d_gene: NA
abundance: many
CDR3aa: CSARQKNTEAFF
CDR3nt: TGCAGTGCTAGACAGAAGAACACTGAAGCTTTCTTT

v_gene: TRBV7-3
j_gene: TRBJ2-1
d_gene: NA
abundance: many
CDR3aa: CASSSRDYNEQFF
CDR3nt: TGTGCCAGCAGCTCCCGGGACTACAATGAGCAGTTCTTC

v_gene: TRBV2
j_gene: TRBJ1-1
d_gene: TRBD1
abundance: many
CDR3aa: CASSGTGEYTEAFF
CDR3nt: TGTGCCAGCAGTGGGACAGGGGAGTACACTGAAGCTTTCTTT

v_gene: TRBV3-1
j_gene: TRBJ2-7
d_gene: NA
abundance: many
CDR3aa: CASSLGSGEQYF
CDR3nt: TGTGCCAGCAGCCTAGGGTCTGGCGAGCAGTACTTC

v_gene: TRBV28
j_gene: TRBJ2-7
d_gene: NA
abundance: NA
CDR3aa: CASSSIRTTQVWEQYF
CDR3nt: TGCGCCAGCAGCTCCATAAGGACCACACAGGTCTGGGAGCAGTACTTC

v_gene: TRBV7-9
j_gene: TRBJ2-5
d_gene: NA
abundance: many
CDR3aa: CASSLAVETQYF
CDR3nt: TGTGCCAGCAGCTTAGCGGTGGAGACCCAGTACTTC

v_gene: TRBV5-5
j_gene: TRBJ2-2
d_gene: NA
abundance: many
CDR3aa: CASSPGRATGELFF
CDR3nt: TGTGCCAGCAGCCCAGGACGGGCCACCGGGGAGCTGTTTTTT